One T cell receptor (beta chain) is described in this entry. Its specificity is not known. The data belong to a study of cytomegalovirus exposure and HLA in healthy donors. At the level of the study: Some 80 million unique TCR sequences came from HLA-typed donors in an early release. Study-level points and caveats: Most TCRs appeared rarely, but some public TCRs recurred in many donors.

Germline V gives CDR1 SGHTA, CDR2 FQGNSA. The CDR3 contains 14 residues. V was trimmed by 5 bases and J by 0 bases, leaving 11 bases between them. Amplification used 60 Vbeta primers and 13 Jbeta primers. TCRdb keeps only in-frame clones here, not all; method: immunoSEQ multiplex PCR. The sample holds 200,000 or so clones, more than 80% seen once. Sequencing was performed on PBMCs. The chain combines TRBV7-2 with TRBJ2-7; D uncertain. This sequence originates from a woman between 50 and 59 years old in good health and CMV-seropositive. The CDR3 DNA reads TGTGCCAGCAGCCGTACAGTGAGCTCCTACGAGCAGTACTTC. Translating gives CASSRTVSSYEQYF.